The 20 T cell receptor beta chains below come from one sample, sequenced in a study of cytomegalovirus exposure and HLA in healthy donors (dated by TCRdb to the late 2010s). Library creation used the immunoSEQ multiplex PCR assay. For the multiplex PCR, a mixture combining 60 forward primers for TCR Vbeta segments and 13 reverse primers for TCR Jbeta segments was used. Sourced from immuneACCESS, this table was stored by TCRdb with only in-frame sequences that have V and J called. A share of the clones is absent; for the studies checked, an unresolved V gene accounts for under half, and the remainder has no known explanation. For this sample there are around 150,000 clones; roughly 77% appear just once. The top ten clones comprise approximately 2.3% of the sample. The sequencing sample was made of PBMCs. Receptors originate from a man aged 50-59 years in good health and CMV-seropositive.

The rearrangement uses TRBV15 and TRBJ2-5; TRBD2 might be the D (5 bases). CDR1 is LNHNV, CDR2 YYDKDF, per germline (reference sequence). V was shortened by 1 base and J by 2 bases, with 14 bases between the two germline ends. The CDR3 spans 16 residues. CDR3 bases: TGTGCCACCAGCAGAGCTGGCCAACGGGGACAAGAGACCCAGTACTTC. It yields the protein CATSRAGQRGQETQYF.

The CDR3, as DNA: TGTGCCAGTAGCCTGGGGACAAGTATACTAGAAGCTTTCTTT. This codes for CASSLGTSILEAFF. This chain uses TRBV19 with TRBJ1-1; possibly TRBD1 for D (6 bases). Germline loops: CDR1 LNHDA, CDR2 SQIVND (reference sequence). The CDR3 loop spans 14 amino acids. Trimming stripped 6 bases from V and 8 bases from J, with 19 bases between.

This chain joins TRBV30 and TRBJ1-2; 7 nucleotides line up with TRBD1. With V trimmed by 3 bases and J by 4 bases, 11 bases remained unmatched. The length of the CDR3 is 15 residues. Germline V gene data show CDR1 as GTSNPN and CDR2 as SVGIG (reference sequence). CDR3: CAWRGQPGGSYGYTF. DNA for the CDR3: TGTGCCTGGAGGGGACAGCCAGGGGGTTCCTATGGCTACACCTTC. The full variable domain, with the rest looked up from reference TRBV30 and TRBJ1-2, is SQTIHQWPATLVQPVGSPLSLECTVEGTSNPNLYWYRQAAGRGLQLLFYSVGIGQISSEVPQNLSASRPQDRQFILSSKKLLLSDSGFYLCAWRGQPGGSYGYTFGSGTRLTVV.

This chain's CDR3 is CASSLDTGQYGYTF. For the CDR3, the DNA is TGTGCCAGCAGCTTAGATACGGGACAGTATGGCTACACCTTC. The gene calls are TRBV13 and TRBJ1-2, with 7 positions matching TRBD1. After removal of 1 base from V and 5 bases from J, the junction contained 4 bases not matched to a gene. In germline, CDR1 is PRHDT, CDR2 FYEKMQ (reference sequence). The CDR3 runs to 14 residues. Using reference TRBV13 and TRBJ1-2 for the parts outside the CDR3, the full variable domain is AAGVIQSPRHLIKEKRETATLKCYPIPRHDTVYWYQQGPGQDPQFLISFYEKMQSDKGSIPDRFSAQQFSDYHSELNMSSLELGDSALYFCASSLDTGQYGYTFGSGTRLTVV.

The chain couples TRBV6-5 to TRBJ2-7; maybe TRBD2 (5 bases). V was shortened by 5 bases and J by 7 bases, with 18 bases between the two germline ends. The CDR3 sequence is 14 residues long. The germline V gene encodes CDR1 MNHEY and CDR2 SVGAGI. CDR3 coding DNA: TGTGCCAGCAGTCCCGGCACTAGGTTTACGGAGCAGTACTTC. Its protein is CASSPGTRFTEQYF.

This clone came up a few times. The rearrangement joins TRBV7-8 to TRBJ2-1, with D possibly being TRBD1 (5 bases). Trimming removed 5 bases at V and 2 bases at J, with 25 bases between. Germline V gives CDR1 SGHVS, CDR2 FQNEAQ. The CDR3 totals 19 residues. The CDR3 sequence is CASSQAGQGEYSTYNEQFF. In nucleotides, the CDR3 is TGTGCCAGCAGCCAAGCCGGGCAGGGCGAATATTCTACCTACAATGAGCAGTTCTTC.

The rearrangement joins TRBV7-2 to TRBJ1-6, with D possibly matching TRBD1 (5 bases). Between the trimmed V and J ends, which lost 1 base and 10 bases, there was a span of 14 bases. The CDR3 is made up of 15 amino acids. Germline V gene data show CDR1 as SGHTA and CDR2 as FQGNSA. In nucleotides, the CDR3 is TGTGCCAGCAGCTTAGGAGACAGAAGAGGATCACCCCTCCACTTT. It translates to CASSLGDRRGSPLHF. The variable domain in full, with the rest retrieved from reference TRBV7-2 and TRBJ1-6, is GAGVSQSPSNKVTEKGKDVELRCDPISGHTALYWYRQSLGQGLEFLIYFQGNSAPDKSGLPSDRFSAERTGGSVSTLTIQRTQQEDSAVYLCASSLGDRRGSPLHFGNGTRLTVT.

CDR3 region: CASSKQGRVEQFF. The CDR3 DNA sequence: TGTGCCAGCAGCAAACAGGGGCGCGTTGAGCAGTTCTTC. The chain is built from TRBV6-5 and TRBJ2-1; the match to TRBD1 covers 7 bases. The germline V gene encodes CDR1 MNHEY and CDR2 SVGAGI. This CDR3 comprises 13 residues. V was pared by 6 bases and J by 9 bases, with 8 bases of the junction left unmatched.

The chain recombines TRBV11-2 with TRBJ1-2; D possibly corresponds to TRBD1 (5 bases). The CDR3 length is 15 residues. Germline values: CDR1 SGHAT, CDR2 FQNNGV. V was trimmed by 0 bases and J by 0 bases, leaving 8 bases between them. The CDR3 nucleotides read TGTGCCAGCAGCTTAGAAGGGGCAGCTAACTATGGCTACACCTTC. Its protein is CASSLEGAANYGYTF.

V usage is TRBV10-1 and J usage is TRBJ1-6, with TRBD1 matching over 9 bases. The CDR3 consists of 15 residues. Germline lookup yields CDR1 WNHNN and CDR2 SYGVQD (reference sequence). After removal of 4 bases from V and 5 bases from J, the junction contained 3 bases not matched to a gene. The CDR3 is CASSAGTGNNSPLHF. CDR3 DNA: TGCGCCAGCAGTGCCGGGACAGGGAATAATTCACCCCTCCACTTT.

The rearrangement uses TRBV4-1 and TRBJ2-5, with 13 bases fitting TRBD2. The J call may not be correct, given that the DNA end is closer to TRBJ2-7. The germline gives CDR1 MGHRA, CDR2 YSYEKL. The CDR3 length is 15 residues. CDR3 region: CASSLRLAGGYEQYF. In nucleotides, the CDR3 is TGCGCCAGCAGCCTCAGACTAGCGGGGGGCTACGAGCAGTACTTC.

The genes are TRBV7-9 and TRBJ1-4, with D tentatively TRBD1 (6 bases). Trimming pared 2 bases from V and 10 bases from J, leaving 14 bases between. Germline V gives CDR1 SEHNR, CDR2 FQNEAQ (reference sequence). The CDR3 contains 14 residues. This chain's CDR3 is CASSLTDTGRKLFF. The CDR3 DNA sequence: TGTGCCAGCAGCTTAACTGACACAGGGCGAAAACTGTTTTTT.

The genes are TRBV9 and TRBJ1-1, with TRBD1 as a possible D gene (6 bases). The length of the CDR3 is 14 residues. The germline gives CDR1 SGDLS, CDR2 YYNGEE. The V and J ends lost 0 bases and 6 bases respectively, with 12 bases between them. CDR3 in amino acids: CASSVDHRTAEAFF. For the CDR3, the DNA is TGTGCCAGCAGCGTAGATCATCGGACAGCTGAAGCTTTCTTT.

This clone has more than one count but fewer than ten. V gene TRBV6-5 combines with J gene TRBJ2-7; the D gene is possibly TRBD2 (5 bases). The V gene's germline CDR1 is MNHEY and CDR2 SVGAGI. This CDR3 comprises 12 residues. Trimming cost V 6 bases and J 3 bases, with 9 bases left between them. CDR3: CASRTGNYEQYF. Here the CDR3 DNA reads TGTGCCAGCAGGACCGGGAACTACGAGCAGTACTTC.

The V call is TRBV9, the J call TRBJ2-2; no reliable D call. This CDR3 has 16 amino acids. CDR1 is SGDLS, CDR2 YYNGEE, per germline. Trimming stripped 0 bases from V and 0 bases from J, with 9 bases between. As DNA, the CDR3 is TGTGCCAGCAGCGTAGGAGAATCTCCGAACACCGGGGAGCTGTTTTTT. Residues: CASSVGESPNTGELFF.

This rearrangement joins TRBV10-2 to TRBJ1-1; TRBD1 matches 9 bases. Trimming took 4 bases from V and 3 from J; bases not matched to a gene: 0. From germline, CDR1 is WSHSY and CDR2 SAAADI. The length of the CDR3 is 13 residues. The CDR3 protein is CASSGDRDTEAFF. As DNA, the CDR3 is TGCGCCAGCAGTGGGGACAGGGACACTGAAGCTTTCTTT.

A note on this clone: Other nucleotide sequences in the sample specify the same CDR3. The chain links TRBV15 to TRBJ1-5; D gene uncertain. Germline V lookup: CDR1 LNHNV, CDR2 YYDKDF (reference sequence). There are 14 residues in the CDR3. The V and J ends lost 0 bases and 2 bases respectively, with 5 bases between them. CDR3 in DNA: TGTGCCACCAGCAGAGATCGTGGCAATCAGCCCCAGCATTTT. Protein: CATSRDRGNQPQHF.

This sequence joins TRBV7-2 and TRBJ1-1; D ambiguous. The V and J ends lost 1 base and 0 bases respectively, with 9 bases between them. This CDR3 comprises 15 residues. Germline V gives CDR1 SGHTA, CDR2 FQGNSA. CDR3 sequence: CASSLVGQMNTEAFF. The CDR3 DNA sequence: TGTGCCAGCAGCTTAGTGGGCCAGATGAACACTGAAGCTTTCTTT.

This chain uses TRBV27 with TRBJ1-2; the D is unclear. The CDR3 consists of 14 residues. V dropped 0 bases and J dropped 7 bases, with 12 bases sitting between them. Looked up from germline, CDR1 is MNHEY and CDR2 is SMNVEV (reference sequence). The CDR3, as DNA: TGTGCCAGCAGTTTATCGACGCTTCGGGGTGGCTACACCTTC. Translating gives CASSLSTLRGGYTF.

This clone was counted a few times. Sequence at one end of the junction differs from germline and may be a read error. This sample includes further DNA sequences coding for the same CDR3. The CDR3 region is CASSGGTGSSYNSPLHF. The CDR3 DNA follows: TGTGCCAGCAGCGGTGGAACTGGGAGCTCCTATAATTCGCCCCTCCACTTT. The V call is TRBV9, the J call TRBJ1-6; unclear D gene. Germline V gene sequence: CDR1 SGDLS, CDR2 YYNGEE. The CDR3 covers 17 residues.